This T cell receptor (beta chain) was recorded in a study of T cell responses to AZD1222 COVID-19 vaccine. Study-level points and caveats: Across the whole spike, CD4 TCRs peaked at regions 160-218 and 743-854.

A note on this clone: What it binds is unknown.

Trimming removed 4 bases at V and 6 bases at J, with 13 bases between. This CDR3 comprises 14 residues. Germline-derived CDR1 and CDR2 are MDHEN and SYDVKM. Libraries were prepared by immunoSEQ multiplex PCR; TCRdb keeps only in-frame clonotypes and omits some of them. Here the sample spans around 110,000 clones, about 88% being singletons. The chain joins TRBV28 to TRBJ2-1, with a tentative D call TRBD2 (6 bases). The clonotype comes from an adult in good health. The sequencing used peripheral blood, collected on day 0 of AZD1222 vaccination. For the CDR3, the DNA is TGTGCCAGCAGTTGGGGAGGAGGTCCCAATGAGCAGTTCTTC. It yields the protein CASSWGGGPNEQFF.